These 24 T cell receptor beta chains share one sample of origin, sequenced in a study of T cells expressing NK-cell markers. Reanalyzing the 5' RACE reads, TCRdb keeps one entry per CDR3 protein, without DNA. The sample includes a few hundred thousand distinct CDR3 sequences. Sequenced: blood T cells: a sorted CD56 or NKG2C T cell subset, CD4+ or CD8+ T cells, or bulk PBMC T cells (not recorded which). These receptors were taken from a man between 18 and 69 years old in good health.

The CDR3 here is CASSTQGGSNQPQHF. This chain links TRBV27 with TRBJ1-5. The germline gives CDR1 MNHEY, CDR2 SMNVEV (reference sequence). This CDR3 is 15 amino acids long.

J is TRBJ1-5 and V is TRBV11-2. CDR1 and CDR2 (germline): SGHAT, FQNNGV. The CDR3 covers 13 residues. CDR3 protein: CASSLGQHQPQHF.

The chain has TRBV7-9 and TRBJ1-6; TCRdb designates TRBD1, a call that cannot be tested without DNA. The CDR3 length is 15 residues. CDR1 is SEHNR and CDR2 is FQNEAQ in the germline V gene (reference sequence). This CDR3 is CASSRDRFQRSPLHF. Full variable domain (remainder filled in from reference TRBV7-9 and TRBJ1-6): DTGVSQNPRHKITKRGQNVTFRCDPISEHNRLYWYRQTLGQGPEFLTYFQNEAQLEKSRLLSDRFSAERPKGSFSTLEIQRTEQGDSAMYLCASSRDRFQRSPLHFGNGTRLTVT.

The gene calls are TRBV19 and TRBJ1-2. CDR3 length: 12 amino acids. Germline V gene data show CDR1 as LNHDA and CDR2 as SQIVND (reference sequence). The CDR3 spells CASSTEYSGYTF.

V is TRBV6-1 and J is TRBJ1-1; TCRdb outputs TRBD1, but without DNA this stays unchecked. Looked up from germline, CDR1 is MNHNS and CDR2 is SASEGT. The CDR3 loop spans 15 amino acids. CDR3 amino acids: CASRGAGTGDTEAFF.

The chain uses TRBV20-1 and TRBJ2-3; TCRdb lists TRBD1, though no DNA is available to test this call. The length of the CDR3 is 16 residues. Germline V lookup: CDR1 DFQATT, CDR2 SNEGSKA (reference sequence). The CDR3 sequence: CSGAGGLFPSTDTQYF.

V gene TRBV6-2 or TRBV6-3 combines with J gene TRBJ2-1. CDR1 and CDR2 from the germline V gene are MNHEY and SVGEGT. The length of the CDR3 is 14 residues. The CDR3 region is CASSYFGTYNEQFF.

This rearrangement joins TRBV27 to TRBJ2-7; TCRdb names TRBD1, which stays unverified in the absence of DNA. CDR1 is MNHEY, CDR2 SMNVEV, per germline (reference sequence). The CDR3 covers 15 residues. The CDR3 is CASSPKTGEVYEQYF.

The chain recombines TRBV7-2 with TRBJ2-3; TCRdb's D call, TRBD2, is unchecked because there is no DNA. Germline V gene sequence: CDR1 SGHTA, CDR2 FQGNSA. This CDR3 contains 18 residues. The CDR3: CASSLGLLAGASTDTQYF.

The chain joins TRBV6-2 or TRBV6-3 to TRBJ2-1. The CDR3 has 14 amino acids. The germline V gene encodes CDR1 MNHEY and CDR2 SVGEGT. The chain's CDR3 is CATSRGGTYNEQFF.

This chain links TRBV7-9 with TRBJ2-1; TCRdb calls TRBD2, which cannot be checked without DNA. CDR1 is SEHNR, CDR2 FQNEAQ, per germline (reference sequence). CDR3 length: 17 amino acids. Here the CDR3 reads CASSPDWAGGSYNEQFF.

The V and J genes are TRBV28 and TRBJ2-7. CDR3 length: 15 residues. CDR1 is MDHEN and CDR2 is SYDVKM in the germline V gene. CDR3: CASSFWLASSYEQYF.

This sequence joins TRBV5-4 and TRBJ1-1. Germline CDR1 and CDR2: SGHNT and YYREEE (reference sequence). The CDR3 runs 13 residues. CDR3 sequence: CASSLNRNTEAFF.

The chain links TRBV11-2 to TRBJ2-7. CDR1 is SGHAT and CDR2 is FQNNGV in the germline V gene. The CDR3 contains 15 residues. The CDR3 spells CASTVFRQSSYEQYF.

CDR3 amino acids: CSANIGQGKNIQYF. The J gene is TRBJ2-4, the V gene TRBV20-1; TCRdb indicates TRBD1, and absent DNA this call remains unverified. This CDR3 comprises 14 residues. From germline, CDR1 is DFQATT and CDR2 SNEGSKA (reference sequence).

V is TRBV24-1 and J is TRBJ2-2; TCRdb gives TRBD2 as the D gene, but with no DNA this cannot be confirmed. Germline V gene sequence: CDR1 KGHDR, CDR2 SFDVKD. This CDR3 spans 15 amino acids. This CDR3 is CATSDGREHTGELFF.

V gene TRBV27 combines with J gene TRBJ2-3; the D gene TCRdb calls, TRBD1, cannot be checked with no DNA. The CDR3 spans 12 residues. Germline V CDR1 and CDR2: MNHEY, SMNVEV (reference sequence). CDR3 protein: CARGGGRDTQYF.

J is TRBJ2-1 and V is TRBV28; checking the TCRdb D call of TRBD1 is not possible without DNA. Looked up from germline, CDR1 is MDHEN and CDR2 is SYDVKM. The CDR3 is 14 amino acids. Here the CDR3 reads CASRGGQGGSATFF.

The chain employs TRBV7-6 and TRBJ2-1. Germline loops: CDR1 SGHVS, CDR2 FNYEAQ. The CDR3 runs to 15 residues. The CDR3 region is CASSLVSDSYNEQFF.

V usage is TRBV15 and J usage is TRBJ2-7; TCRdb gives TRBD1 as the D gene, but with no DNA this cannot be confirmed. The CDR3 covers 15 residues. Germline V lookup: CDR1 LNHNV, CDR2 YYDKDF (reference sequence). CDR3 in amino acids: CATSRPGQGIYEQYF.

The CDR3 loop is CASSGTGGNTIYF. V and J are TRBV21-1 and TRBJ1-3; the TCRdb D gene call, TRBD1, has no DNA to confirm it. TRBV21-1 is noted as a pseudogene. The CDR3 contains 13 residues.

V and J are TRBV20-1 and TRBJ2-1; absent DNA, TCRdb's TRBD1 call cannot be checked. The CDR3 runs 15 residues. Germline V gives CDR1 DFQATT, CDR2 SNEGSKA (reference sequence). CDR3 sequence reads: CSAVPDRVSYNEQFF.

The chain links TRBV6-5 to TRBJ2-5; TCRdb outputs TRBD2, but without DNA this stays unchecked. The CDR3 runs to 15 residues. CDR1 is MNHEY, CDR2 SVGAGI, per germline. The CDR3 protein is CASSYGLAVKETQYF.

The chain carries TRBV12-3 or TRBV12-4 and TRBJ1-4; the D call of TRBD1 rests on TCRdb alone, since no DNA is present to check it. The CDR3 loop spans 16 amino acids. The CDR3: CASSPQGRRTNEKLFF.